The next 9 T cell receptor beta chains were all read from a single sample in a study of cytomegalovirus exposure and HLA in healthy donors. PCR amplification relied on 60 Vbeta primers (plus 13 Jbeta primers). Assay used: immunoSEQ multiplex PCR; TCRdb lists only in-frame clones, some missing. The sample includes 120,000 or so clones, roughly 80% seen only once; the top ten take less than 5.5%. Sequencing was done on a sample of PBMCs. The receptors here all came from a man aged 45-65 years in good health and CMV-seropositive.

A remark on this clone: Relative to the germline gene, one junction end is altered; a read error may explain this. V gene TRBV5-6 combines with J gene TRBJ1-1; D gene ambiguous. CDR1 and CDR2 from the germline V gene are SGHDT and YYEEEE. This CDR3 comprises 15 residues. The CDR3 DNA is TGTGCCAGCAGCTTCTGGAGGGTGAAGTACACTGAAGCTCTCTTT. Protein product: CASSFWRVKYTEALF.

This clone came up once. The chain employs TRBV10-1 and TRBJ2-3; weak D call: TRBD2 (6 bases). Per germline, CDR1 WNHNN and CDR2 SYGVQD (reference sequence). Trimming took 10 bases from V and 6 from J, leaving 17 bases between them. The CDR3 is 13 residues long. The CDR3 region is CATSRDLGDTQYF. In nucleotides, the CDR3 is TGCGCCACCTCAAGGGACTTGGGGGATACGCAGTATTTT.

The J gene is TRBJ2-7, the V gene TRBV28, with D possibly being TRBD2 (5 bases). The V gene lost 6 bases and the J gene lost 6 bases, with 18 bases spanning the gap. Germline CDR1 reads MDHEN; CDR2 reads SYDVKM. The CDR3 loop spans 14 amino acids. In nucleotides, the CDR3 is TGTGCCAGCAGGGGCGGAGGTAGGTCGCTCGAGCAGTACTTC. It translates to CASRGGGRSLEQYF.

CDR3 region: CASSQDRTPGRVNEQFF. Written as DNA, the CDR3 is TGTGCCAGCAGCCAAGATCGTACCCCTGGCAGGGTAAATGAGCAGTTCTTC. The genes are TRBV14 and TRBJ2-1, with TRBD1 as a possible D gene (5 bases). V was pared by 0 bases and J by 7 bases, with 19 bases between. From germline, CDR1 is SGHDN and CDR2 FVKESK. The CDR3 is made up of 17 amino acids. The whole variable domain, filled in from reference TRBV14 and TRBJ2-1, reads EAGVTQFPSHSVIEKGQTVTLRCDPISGHDNLYWYRRVMGKEIKFLLHFVKESKQDESGMPNNRFLAERTGGTYSTLKVQPAELEDSGVYFCASSQDRTPGRVNEQFFGPGTRLTVL.

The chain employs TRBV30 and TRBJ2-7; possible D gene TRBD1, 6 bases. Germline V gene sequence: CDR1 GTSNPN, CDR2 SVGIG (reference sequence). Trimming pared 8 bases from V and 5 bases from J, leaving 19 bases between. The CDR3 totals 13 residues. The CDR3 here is CAGKGVYRNEQYF. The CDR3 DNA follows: TGTGCCGGGAAGGGGGTCTATAGGAACGAGCAGTACTTC.

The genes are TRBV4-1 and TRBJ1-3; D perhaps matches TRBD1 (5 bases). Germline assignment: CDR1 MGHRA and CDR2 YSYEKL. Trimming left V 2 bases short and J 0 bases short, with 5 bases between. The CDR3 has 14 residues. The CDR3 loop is CASSQRGSGNTIYF. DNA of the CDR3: TGCGCCAGCAGCCAAAGGGGCTCTGGAAACACCATATATTTT.

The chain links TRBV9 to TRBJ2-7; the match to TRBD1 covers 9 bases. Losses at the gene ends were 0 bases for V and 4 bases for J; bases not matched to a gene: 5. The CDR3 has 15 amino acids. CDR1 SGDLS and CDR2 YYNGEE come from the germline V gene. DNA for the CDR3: TGTGCCAGCAGCGTAGACGGGACAGGGAGATACGAGCAGTACTTC. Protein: CASSVDGTGRYEQYF.

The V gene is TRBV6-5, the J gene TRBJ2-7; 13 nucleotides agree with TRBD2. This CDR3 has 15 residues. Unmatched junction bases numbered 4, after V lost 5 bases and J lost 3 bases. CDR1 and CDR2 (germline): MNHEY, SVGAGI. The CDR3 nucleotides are TGTGCCAGCAGTCCCGGACTAGCGGGAGTCTACGAGCAGTACTTC. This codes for CASSPGLAGVYEQYF.

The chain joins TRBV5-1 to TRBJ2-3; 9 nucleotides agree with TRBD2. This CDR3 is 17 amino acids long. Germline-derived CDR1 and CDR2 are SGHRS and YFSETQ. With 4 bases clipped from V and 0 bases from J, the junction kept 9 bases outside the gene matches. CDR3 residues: CASSPGRLAVSTDTQYF. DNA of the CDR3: TGCGCCAGCAGCCCAGGGAGACTAGCGGTTAGCACAGATACGCAGTATTTT.